This is a list of T cell receptor beta chains from one sample in a study of T cell responses to AZD1222 COVID-19 vaccine. Assay used: immunoSEQ multiplex PCR; TCRdb lists only in-frame clones, some missing. The profile shows about 100,000 clones, about 93% of them singletons. Sequencing used peripheral blood, obtained on day 0 of AZD1222 vaccination. These receptor sequences come from an adult in good health. Each CDR3 is given with its conserved first and last residue. A D gene is named only where the DNA matches it firmly.

cdr3_aa: CASSFPGQGRSGANVLTF
cdr3_nt: TGTGCCAGCAGCTTCCCGGGACAGGGACGCTCTGGGGCCAACGTCCTGACTTTC
d_call: TRBD1
j_call: TRBJ2-6
v_call: TRBV7-8

cdr3_aa: CASSQVDYGYTF
cdr3_nt: TGTGCCAGCAGCCAGGTAGATTATGGCTACACCTTC
d_call: .
j_call: TRBJ1-2
v_call: TRBV3-1/TRBV3-2

cdr3_aa: CASSVDEGNYGYTF
cdr3_nt: TGTGCCAGCAGCGTAGATGAGGGGAACTATGGCTACACCTTC
d_call: .
j_call: TRBJ1-2
v_call: TRBV9

cdr3_aa: CASSQVSGTSEQYF
cdr3_nt: TGTGCCAGCAGCCAAGTATCTGGGACCTCCGAGCAGTACTTC
d_call: .
j_call: TRBJ2-7
v_call: TRBV3-1/TRBV3-2

cdr3_aa: CASSPERLSGNTIYF
cdr3_nt: TGTGCCAGCAGCCCGGAACGGCTCTCTGGAAACACCATATATTTT
d_call: .
j_call: TRBJ1-3
v_call: TRBV7-2

cdr3_aa: CASSEWVPGSNSPLHF
cdr3_nt: TGTGCCAGCAGTGAGTGGGTGCCGGGATCTAATTCACCCCTCCACTTT
d_call: .
j_call: TRBJ1-6
v_call: TRBV2

cdr3_aa: CASSLWGAGTGEMEQYF
cdr3_nt: TGTGCCAGCAGCCTTTGGGGAGCCGGGACAGGGGAGATGGAGCAGTACTTC
d_call: TRBD1
j_call: TRBJ2-7
v_call: TRBV7-2

cdr3_aa: CASGPGTRRLGPQHF
cdr3_nt: TGTGCCAGCGGCCCCGGGACCCGACGACTGGGGCCCCAGCATTTT
d_call: .
j_call: TRBJ1-5
v_call: TRBV7-9

cdr3_aa: CASSRAQRYGYTF
cdr3_nt: TGTGCCAGCAGCCGAGCTCAGCGTTATGGCTACACCTTC
d_call: .
j_call: TRBJ1-2
v_call: TRBV12-3/TRBV12-4

cdr3_aa: CASSIQGNHGYTF
cdr3_nt: TGTGCCAGCAGCATACAGGGTAACCATGGCTACACCTTC
d_call: .
j_call: TRBJ1-2
v_call: TRBV2

cdr3_aa: CASSLEGQGFTEAFF
cdr3_nt: TGCGCCAGCAGCTTGGAAGGACAGGGGTTCACTGAAGCTTTCTTT
d_call: TRBD1
j_call: TRBJ1-1
v_call: TRBV5-1